This T cell receptor (beta chain) comes out of a study of OX40 agonist ivuxolimab in advanced cancers. The table came from immunoSEQ multiplex PCR; TCRdb's copy has only in-frame clones and leaves some out. The sample lists approximately 92,000 clones; roughly four fifths were seen once. This sequence was found in an adult with an advanced solid tumor such as melanoma, head and neck, liver or kidney cancer. Material: CD4+ or CD8+ T cells sorted from blood, obtained in a trial of the OX40 agonist ivuxolimab.

The CDR3 DNA reads as TGTGCCAGCTCCATTGTCGGGGTTAGGGACACCGGGGAGCTGTTTTTT. It translates to CASSIVGVRDTGELFF. The rearrangement links TRBV19 to TRBJ2-2; D is perhaps TRBD2 (5 bases). Trimming removed 9 bases from V and 3 bases from J, with 20 bases in between. The CDR3 has 16 amino acids. Germline assignment: CDR1 LNHDA and CDR2 SQIVND (reference sequence).